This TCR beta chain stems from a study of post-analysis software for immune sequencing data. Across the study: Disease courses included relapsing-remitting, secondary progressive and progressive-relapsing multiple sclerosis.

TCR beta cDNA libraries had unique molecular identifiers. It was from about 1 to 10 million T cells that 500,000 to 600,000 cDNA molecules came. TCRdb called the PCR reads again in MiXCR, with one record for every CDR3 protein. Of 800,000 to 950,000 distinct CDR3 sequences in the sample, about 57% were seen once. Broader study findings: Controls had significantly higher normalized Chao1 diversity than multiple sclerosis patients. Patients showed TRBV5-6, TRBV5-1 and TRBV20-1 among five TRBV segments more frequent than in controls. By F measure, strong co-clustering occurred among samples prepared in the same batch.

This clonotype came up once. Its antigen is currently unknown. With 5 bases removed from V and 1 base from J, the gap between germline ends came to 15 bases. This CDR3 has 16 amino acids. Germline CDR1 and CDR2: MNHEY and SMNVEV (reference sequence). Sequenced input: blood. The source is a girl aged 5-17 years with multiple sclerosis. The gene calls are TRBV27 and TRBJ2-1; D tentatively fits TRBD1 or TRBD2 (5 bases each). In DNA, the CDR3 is TGTGCCAGCAGTCCCCTAAGAGGGGAGTCCTACAATGAGCAGTTCTTC. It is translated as CASSPLRGESYNEQFF.